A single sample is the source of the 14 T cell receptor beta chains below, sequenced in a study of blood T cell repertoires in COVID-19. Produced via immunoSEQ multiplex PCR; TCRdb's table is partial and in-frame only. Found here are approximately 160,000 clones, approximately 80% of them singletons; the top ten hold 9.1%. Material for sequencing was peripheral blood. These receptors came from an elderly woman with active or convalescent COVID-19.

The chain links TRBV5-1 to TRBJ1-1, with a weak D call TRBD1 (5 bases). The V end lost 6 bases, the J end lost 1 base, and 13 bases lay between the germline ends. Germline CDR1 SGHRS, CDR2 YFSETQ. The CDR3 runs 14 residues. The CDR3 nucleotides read TGCGCCAGCACCCTGGGGGGAGCGAACACTGAAGCTTTCTTT. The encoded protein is CASTLGGANTEAFF.

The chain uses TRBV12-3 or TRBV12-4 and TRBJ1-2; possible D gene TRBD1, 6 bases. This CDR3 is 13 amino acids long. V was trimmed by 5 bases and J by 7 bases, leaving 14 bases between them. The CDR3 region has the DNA TGTGCCAGCAGTCCCCGGGGGGCGGGTGGCTACACCTTC. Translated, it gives CASSPRGAGGYTF.

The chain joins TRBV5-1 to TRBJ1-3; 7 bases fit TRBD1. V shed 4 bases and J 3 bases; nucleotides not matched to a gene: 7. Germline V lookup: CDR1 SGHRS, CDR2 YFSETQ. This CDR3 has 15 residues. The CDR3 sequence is CASSQQGLLGNTIYF. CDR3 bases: TGCGCCAGCAGCCAACAGGGGCTTCTTGGAAACACCATATATTTT.

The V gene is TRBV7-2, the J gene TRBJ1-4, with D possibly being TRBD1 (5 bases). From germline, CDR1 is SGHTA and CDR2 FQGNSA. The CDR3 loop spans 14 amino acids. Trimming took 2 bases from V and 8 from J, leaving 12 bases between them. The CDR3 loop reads CASSLSGSSEKLFF. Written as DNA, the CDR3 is TGTGCCAGCAGCTTATCAGGGTCAAGCGAAAAACTGTTTTTT.

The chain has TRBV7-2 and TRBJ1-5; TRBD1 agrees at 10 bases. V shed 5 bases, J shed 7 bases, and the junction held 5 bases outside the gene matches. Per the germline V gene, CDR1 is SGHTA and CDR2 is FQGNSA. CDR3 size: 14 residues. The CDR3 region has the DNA TGTGCCAGCAGCACGGACAGGGGGAACCAGCCCCAGCATTTT. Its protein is CASSTDRGNQPQHF.

CDR3 amino acids: CASSTTSVGSYNSPLHF. The CDR3 coding sequence is TGTGCCAGTAGTACCACCAGCGTCGGCTCCTATAATTCACCCCTCCACTTT. This chain uses TRBV19 with TRBJ1-6, with unresolved D. Germline values: CDR1 LNHDA, CDR2 SQIVND (reference sequence). The germline V and J ends were trimmed by 4 bases and 0 bases, with 13 bases remaining between them. The CDR3 runs 17 residues.

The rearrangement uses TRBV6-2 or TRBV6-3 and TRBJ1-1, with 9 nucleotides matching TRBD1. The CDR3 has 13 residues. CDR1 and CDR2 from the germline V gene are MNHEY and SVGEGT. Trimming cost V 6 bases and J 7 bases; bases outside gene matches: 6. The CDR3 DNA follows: TGTGCCAGCAGCGACAGGGGGGCGAGTGAAGCTTTCTTT. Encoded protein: CASSDRGASEAFF.

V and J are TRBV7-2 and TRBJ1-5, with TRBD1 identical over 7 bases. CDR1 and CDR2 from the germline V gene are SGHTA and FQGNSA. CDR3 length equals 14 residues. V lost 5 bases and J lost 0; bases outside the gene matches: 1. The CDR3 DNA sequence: TGTGCCAGCAGCCCAGGGGGTAGCAATCAGCCCCAGCATTTT. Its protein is CASSPGGSNQPQHF.

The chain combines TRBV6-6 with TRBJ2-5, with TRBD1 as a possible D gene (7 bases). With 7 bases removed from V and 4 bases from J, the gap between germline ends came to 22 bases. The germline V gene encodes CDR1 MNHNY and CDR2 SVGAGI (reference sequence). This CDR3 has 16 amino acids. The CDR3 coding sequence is TGTGCCAGCACACGGGGGTACAGGGGTGAGGGAGAGACCCAGTACTTC. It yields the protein CASTRGYRGEGETQYF.

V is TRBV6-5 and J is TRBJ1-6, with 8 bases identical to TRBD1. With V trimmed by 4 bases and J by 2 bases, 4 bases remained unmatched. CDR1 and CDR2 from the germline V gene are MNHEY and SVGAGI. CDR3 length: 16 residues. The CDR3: CASSFLDRAYNSPLHF. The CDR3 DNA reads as TGTGCCAGCAGTTTCCTGGACAGGGCCTATAATTCACCCCTCCACTTT.

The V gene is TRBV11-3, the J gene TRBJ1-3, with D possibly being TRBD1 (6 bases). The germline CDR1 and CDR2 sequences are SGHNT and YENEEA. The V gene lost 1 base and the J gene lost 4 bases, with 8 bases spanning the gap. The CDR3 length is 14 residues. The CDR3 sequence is CASSLAGVGNTIYF. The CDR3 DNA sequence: TGTGCCAGCAGCTTAGCAGGGGTCGGAAACACCATATATTTT.

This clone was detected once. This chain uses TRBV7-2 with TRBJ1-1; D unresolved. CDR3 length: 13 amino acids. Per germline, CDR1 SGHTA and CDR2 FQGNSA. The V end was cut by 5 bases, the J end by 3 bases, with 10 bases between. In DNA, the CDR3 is TGTGCCAGCAGCCCTGCGGGTGACACTGAAGCTTTCTTT. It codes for CASSPAGDTEAFF.

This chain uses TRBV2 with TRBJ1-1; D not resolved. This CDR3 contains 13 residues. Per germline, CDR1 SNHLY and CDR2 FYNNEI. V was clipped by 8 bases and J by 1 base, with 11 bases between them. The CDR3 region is CASHERENTEAFF. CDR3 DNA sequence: TGTGCCAGCCACGAACGGGAGAACACTGAAGCTTTCTTT.

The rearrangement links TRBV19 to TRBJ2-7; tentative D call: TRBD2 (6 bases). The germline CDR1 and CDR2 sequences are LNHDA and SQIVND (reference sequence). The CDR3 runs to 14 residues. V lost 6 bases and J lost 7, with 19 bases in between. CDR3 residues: CASREGLPTGEQYF. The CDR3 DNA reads TGTGCCAGTAGGGAGGGACTCCCTACGGGGGAGCAGTACTTC. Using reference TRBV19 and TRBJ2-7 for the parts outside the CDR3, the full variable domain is DGGITQSPKYLFRKEGQNVTLSCEQNLNHDAMYWYRQDPGQGLRLIYYSQIVNDFQKGDIAEGYSVSREKKESFPLTVTSAQKNPTAFYLCASREGLPTGEQYFGPGTRLTVT.